One and the same sample provided the 3 T cell receptor beta chains below, sequenced in a study of T-cell memory formation after mild COVID-19. In TCRdb, the 5' RACE reads were re-called with MiXCR into one record per CDR3 protein. The sample has 550,000 to 700,000 distinct CDR3 sequences, approximately 19% seen once. The sequencing sample was made of PBMCs or a T cell subset sorted from them (not recorded which). The receptors were gathered from an adult woman who had mild COVID-19 (a few samples of this study predate the infection). Cell type and time point are not known.

This clonotype was observed a handful of times. The gene calls are TRBV3-1 and TRBJ1-6, with 8 bases lining up with TRBD1. Germline V gives CDR1 LGHDT, CDR2 YNNKEL (reference sequence). With 3 bases clipped from V and 7 bases from J, the junction kept 5 bases outside the gene matches. The CDR3 has 15 residues. CDR3 sequence: CASSQSDRANSPLHF. For the CDR3, the DNA is TGTGCCAGCAGCCAGTCGGACAGGGCAAATTCACCCCTCCACTTT.

This sequence joins TRBV5-1 and TRBJ2-2, with TRBD2 identical over 12 bases. The ends lost 3 bases at V and 5 bases at J; junction bases unmatched: 8. Looked up from germline, CDR1 is SGHRS and CDR2 is YFSETQ. The CDR3 runs 17 residues. The CDR3 bases are TGCGCCAGCAGCTCCCGGACTAGCGGGGAGATAACCGGGGAGCTGTTTTTT. Translated: CASSSRTSGEITGELFF.

There are a few counts of this clonotype. Just one base apart from a much larger clone, this may be a read error. This CDR3 reads CASSLIVADTQYF. The CDR3 DNA sequence: TGTGCCAGCAGCTTAATAGTGGCAGATACGCAGTATTTT. The V and J genes are TRBV7-3 and TRBJ2-3; D remains unclear. With 1 base removed from V and 4 bases from J, the gap between germline ends came to 6 bases. Germline V gene data show CDR1 as SGHTA and CDR2 as FQGTGA. This CDR3 has 13 residues.